This T cell receptor (beta chain) stems from a study of Graves' ophthalmopathy and Graves' hyperthyroidism. RNA transcripts yielded amplified TCR beta CDR3 regions. The workflow started with a first-round RT-PCR run with HTBI primers and then moved on to a second-round multiplex PCR. TCRdb passed the multiplex PCR reads through MiXCR, listing each CDR3 protein once. The sample lists approximately 330,000 distinct CDR3 sequences, roughly a sixth seen once, with more than 9% in the top ten. Trimming left V 3 bases short and J 4 bases short, with 6 bases between. Looked up from germline, CDR1 is MNHNS and CDR2 is SASEGT. The CDR3 is 12 residues long. This clonotype was counted ten times or more.

The J gene is TRBJ1-2, the V gene TRBV6-1; D is unresolved. The clonotype originates from an adult man with Graves' ophthalmopathy. The sequencing input was peripheral blood. CDR3 protein: CASSDLLYGYTF. CDR3 in DNA: TGTGCCAGCAGTGACTTACTCTATGGCTACACCTTC.